These T cell receptor beta chains were read from a single sample in a study of monozygotic twins with inflammatory bowel disease. TCRdb re-called the 5' RACE reads; every CDR3 protein appears as one record, without DNA. The table counts 400,000 to 500,000 distinct CDR3 sequences; 2% to 3% lies in the top ten. The sequenced sample was blood. The receptors were sampled from a human donor with ulcerative colitis or Crohn's disease, or a healthy co-twin of an affected twin (not recorded which). The CDR3 runs from the conserved cysteine through the conserved F or W.

j_gene: TRBJ1-1
v_gene: TRBV6-1
CDR3aa: CASLRRGQGAWPEAFF

j_gene: TRBJ2-7
v_gene: TRBV5-1
CDR3aa: CASSEGRGQVYEQYF

j_gene: TRBJ2-2
v_gene: TRBV9
CDR3aa: CASSVAGGSNTGELFF

j_gene: TRBJ2-7
v_gene: TRBV5-6
CDR3aa: CASSLGGRAGYEQYF

j_gene: TRBJ2-7
v_gene: TRBV6-5
CDR3aa: CASSYRRGLPYEQYF

j_gene: TRBJ2-4
v_gene: TRBV28
CDR3aa: CASSPGLKNIQYF

j_gene: TRBJ2-3
v_gene: TRBV24-1
CDR3aa: CATSETGVDTQYF

j_gene: TRBJ1-4
v_gene: TRBV5-1
CDR3aa: CASSLERGRDNEKLFF

j_gene: TRBJ2-5
v_gene: TRBV6-1
CDR3aa: CASRDMGLAGRETQYF

j_gene: TRBJ2-1
v_gene: TRBV10-3
CDR3aa: CAISSGSSYNEQFF

j_gene: TRBJ2-2
v_gene: TRBV6-1
CDR3aa: CASARQVAGNTGELFF

j_gene: TRBJ2-7
v_gene: TRBV12-3/TRBV12-4
CDR3aa: CASSLDGLAGVLEQYF

j_gene: TRBJ2-1
v_gene: TRBV3-1
CDR3aa: CASSQDLLAGGSEQFF

j_gene: TRBJ2-2
v_gene: TRBV10-3
CDR3aa: CAIRNRGSGELFF

j_gene: TRBJ2-3
v_gene: TRBV5-4
CDR3aa: CASSSGLAGVVDTQYF

j_gene: TRBJ1-5
v_gene: TRBV20-1
CDR3aa: CSARDPTGKTGNQPQHF

j_gene: TRBJ1-1
v_gene: TRBV5-5
CDR3aa: CASSLVQGAEAFF

j_gene: TRBJ2-3
v_gene: TRBV30
CDR3aa: CAWSGTDTQYF

j_gene: TRBJ1-6
v_gene: TRBV20-1
CDR3aa: CSAQLPSGRDSPLHF

j_gene: TRBJ2-5
v_gene: TRBV5-1
CDR3aa: CASSLSSGNPQETQYF

j_gene: TRBJ2-5
v_gene: TRBV7-2
CDR3aa: CASSLVGSGGQETQYF

j_gene: TRBJ2-5
v_gene: TRBV20-1
CDR3aa: CSARGGEETQYF

j_gene: TRBJ2-7
v_gene: TRBV6-5
CDR3aa: CASSYYAGGPYEQYF

j_gene: TRBJ1-1
v_gene: TRBV14
CDR3aa: CASSPTARTEAFF

j_gene: TRBJ1-6
v_gene: TRBV6-5
CDR3aa: CAGRPGRLQDSPLHF

j_gene: TRBJ2-3
v_gene: TRBV5-5
CDR3aa: CASNSMGQGAADTQYF

j_gene: TRBJ2-2
v_gene: TRBV9
CDR3aa: CASSDRDSSTGELFF

j_gene: TRBJ1-6
v_gene: TRBV18
CDR3aa: CASSSLPAENSPLHF